This T cell receptor beta chain was found in a study of T cell responses to AZD1222 COVID-19 vaccine. Study at large: Second-dose schedules of about 4 or about 12 weeks were combined. Study-wide results and caveats: Among the donors, most were white British and more were female, and clonal diversity was possibly underestimated. No day 14 peak samples; only post-peak repertoires were characterized. Spike-specific TCR breadth and depth rose after two AZD1222 doses.

In germline, CDR1 is SGDLS, CDR2 YYNGEE. V dropped 2 bases and J dropped 1; count of bases not matched to a gene: 2. The CDR3 totals 15 residues. Remarks on this clone: The antigen is unknown. Distinct nucleotide sequences in the sample also encode this CDR3.

Measured with immunoSEQ multiplex PCR; TCRdb has only the in-frame clones, and not every one. The sample shows fewer than 120,000 clones, about four fifths of them seen only once. V gene TRBV9 combines with J gene TRBJ2-3, with 9 bases lining up with TRBD2. The clonotype originates from an adult in good health. Here the sequenced sample was peripheral blood, taken on day 0 of AZD1222 vaccination. The CDR3 DNA sequence: TGTGCCAGCAGCGTGGTAGCGGGAGGCACAGATACGCAGTATTTT. It yields the protein CASSVVAGGTDTQYF.